These T cell receptor beta chains were read from a single sample in a study of shared clonotypes between healthy human individuals. The method was immunoSEQ multiplex PCR; TCRdb's version includes in-frame clones alone and lacks a portion of them. The table has millions of clones, approximately 92% seen once. Specimen: naive CD4+ T cells sorted from blood. The source of these receptors is a man between 18 and 35 years old in good health. Both conserved end residues are part of each CDR3. A D gene is named only where the DNA matches it firmly. A row's size may be missing; if present it is once, few, many or a size class.

j_call	d_call	v_call	clone_size	cdr3_aa	cdr3_nt
TRBJ1-2	TRBD1	TRBV7-8	-	CASSLAGQAYGYTF	TGTGCCAGCAGCTTAGCCGGACAGGCCTATGGCTACACCTTC
TRBJ1-5	-	TRBV28	-	CASRPDRTNQPQHF	TGTGCCAGCAGACCCGACAGGACCAATCAGCCCCAGCATTTT
TRBJ1-6	-	TRBV7-2	-	CASSSRVQNSPLHF	TGTGCCAGCAGCAGCAGGGTACAGAATTCACCCCTCCACTTT
TRBJ1-3	-	TRBV30	-	CAWASSSGNTIYF	TGTGCCTGGGCCAGTAGCTCTGGAAACACCATATATTTT
TRBJ1-1	-	TRBV2	-	CASGREGGNTEAFF	TGTGCCAGCGGAAGAGAGGGGGGAAACACTGAAGCTTTCTTT
TRBJ2-1	-	TRBV18	-	CASSPPSRSNEQFF	TGTGCCAGCTCACCCCCGAGTCGATCCAATGAGCAGTTCTTC
TRBJ2-1	-	TRBV4-3	-	CASSSSSAYSYNEQFF	TGCGCCAGCAGCTCATCTAGCGCCTACTCCTACAATGAGCAGTTCTTC
TRBJ2-2	TRBD2	TRBV15	-	CATTWGGTGELFF	TGTGCCACCACCTGGGGGGGTACCGGGGAGCTGTTTTTT
TRBJ1-1	-	TRBV11-2	-	CASSPAGLDGAFF	TGTGCCAGCAGCCCGGCCGGACTTGATGGAGCTTTCTTT
TRBJ2-2	TRBD1	TRBV9	once	CASSVSPGQGTGELFF	TGTGCCAGCAGCGTATCGCCGGGACAGGGTACCGGGGAGCTGTTTTTT
TRBJ2-7	-	TRBV11-2	-	CASSSRTGSGTYEQYF	TGTGCCAGCAGCTCCAGGACCGGTTCAGGCACCTACGAGCAGTACTTC
TRBJ2-5	-	TRBV28	-	CASREQGSKETQYF	TGTGCCAGCAGAGAACAGGGAAGCAAAGAGACCCAGTACTTC
TRBJ1-3	-	TRBV7-2	-	CASSPGGIATGNTIYF	TGTGCCAGCAGCCCCGGGGGCATAGCTACTGGAAACACCATATATTTT
TRBJ1-1	TRBD1	TRBV20-1	-	CSASGGPEAFF	TGCAGTGCTTCAGGGGGCCCTGAAGCTTTCTTT
TRBJ2-3	-	TRBV4-3	-	CASSQEFGTDTQYF	TGCGCCAGCAGCCAAGAATTTGGCACAGATACGCAGTATTTT
TRBJ1-1	TRBD1	TRBV18	few	CASSPQGGVTEAFF	TGTGCCAGCTCACCCCAGGGGGGCGTCACTGAAGCTTTCTTT
TRBJ2-1	-	TRBV12-5	-	CASGLAGLQPNEQFF	TGTGCTAGTGGTTTGGCCGGACTCCAGCCCAATGAGCAGTTCTTC
TRBJ1-5	TRBD1	TRBV2	-	CASSGGGAGNQPQHF	TGTGCCAGCAGTGGAGGGGGCGCGGGCAATCAGCCCCAGCATTTT
TRBJ1-1	TRBD1	TRBV6-5	-	CASRGQENTEAFF	TGTGCCAGCAGGGGACAGGAGAACACTGAAGCTTTCTTT
TRBJ1-2	TRBD1	TRBV28	-	CASRLGQGPTNYGYTF	TGTGCCAGCAGGTTGGGACAGGGACCGACGAACTATGGCTACACCTTC
TRBJ2-3	TRBD1	TRBV6-6	-	CASTEMGQGTDTQYF	TGTGCCAGCACTGAAATGGGACAGGGCACAGATACGCAGTATTTT
TRBJ1-5	-	TRBV7-9	-	CASSSVTGPNQPQHF	TGTGCCAGCAGCTCGGTAACAGGGCCCAATCAGCCCCAGCATTTT
TRBJ2-2	-	TRBV7-2	-	CASSLGTGNTGELFF	TGTGCCAGCAGCCTTGGGACGGGGAACACCGGGGAGCTGTTTTTT
TRBJ2-3	-	TRBV29-1	-	CSVEERQYTDTQYF	TGCAGCGTTGAAGAACGACAGTACACAGATACGCAGTATTTT
TRBJ2-7	-	TRBV14	-	CASSQTAGAFGEQYF	TGTGCCAGCAGCCAAACCGCAGGCGCCTTTGGTGAGCAGTACTTC
TRBJ2-2	TRBD1	TRBV19	-	CASTPSRTGVDGELFF	TGTGCCAGTACCCCTTCGAGGACAGGCGTAGATGGGGAGCTGTTTTTT
TRBJ2-3	-	TRBV27	once	CASSKEWSTDTQYF	TGTGCCAGCAGTAAAGAATGGTCCACAGATACGCAGTATTTT
TRBJ2-1	TRBD2	TRBV30	-	CARLGGSWYNEQFF	TGTGCCCGCCTGGGAGGGAGTTGGTACAATGAGCAGTTCTTC